This T cell receptor (beta chain) was sequenced during a study of beta chain features in type 1 diabetes. The isolated RNA, all of it, was reverse transcribed, so expressed TCRB transcripts were what got sequenced. Samples of naive, central memory and regulatory T cells yielded a mean of around 3.4 million reads. TCRdb's table, derived via immunoSEQ multiplex PCR, lists solely in-frame clones and lacks some. The sample has approximately 280,000 clones; about 15% are singletons. A remark on this clone: Its antigen is still unknown.

General study findings and limits: Significant though moderate, a shortening of TCRB CDR3s appeared in all four CD4+ subsets of Type 1 diabetes patients.

V was cut by 0 bases and J by 2 bases, with 11 bases left in between. The CDR3 has 15 residues. Germline CDR1 MNHEY, CDR2 SMNVEV (reference sequence). The chain uses TRBV27 and TRBJ2-7, with a possible D match to TRBD2 (6 bases). The sample taken for sequencing was naive CD4+ T cells from blood. The sequence was collected from a young man with type 1 diabetes. The CDR3 region has the DNA TGTGCCAGCAGTTTATCGTCTAGCGAAACCTACGAGCAGTACTTC. The encoded protein is CASSLSSSETYEQYF.